This T cell receptor (beta chain) is from a study of T cell repertoires in cytomegalovirus infection (dated by TCRdb to the late 2010s). General notes on the study: Peptide stimulations targeted recently identified HLA-C-restricted CMV epitopes, whose presentation resists viral immunomodulation, together with well-studied HLA-B-restricted epitopes. The HLA type of each donor mattered for the analysis, because public TCR beta signatures pointed to carriage of CMV infection along with the matching HLA type. Overall study outcomes, separate from this receptor: The ex vivo response was dominated by HLA-C-restricted CMV-specific TCR beta clonotypes, and the single most frequent clonotype in two of eight donors was supplied by these HLA-C-restricted clonotypes. Carriers of CMV infection plus the relevant HLA type were discriminated by the cumulative frequency of public TCR beta family members in the study cohort and in an independent roughly 350-donor cohort.

V has 4 bases trimmed and J has 0 bases trimmed; junction bases matching no gene number 4. From its cysteine to its phenylalanine, the CDR3 spans 15 amino acids. Only the CDR3 part of the read is kept: 45 bases, read in frame from the first base. According to the germline V gene, CDR1 reads SGHDT and CDR2 reads YYEEEE. Details on this clonotype: Its recognized antigen is unknown. Per-base quality was not reported, and no clone a single base away is much larger than it.

According to the study, the label for this sample's treatment or condition signals: in vitro stimulation with specific CMV peptide epitopes to enrich CMV-specific T cells. The instrument was an Illumina HiSeq 1500. TCRdb reanalyzed the raw reads on its own, using fastp at Q25 for trimming and MiXCR for clone calling, and kept in-frame beta chains. Entries that share a CDR3 protein sequence are merged under the most common genes and DNA. This sample has about 130,000 distinct CDR3 sequences in its table, and around 30% of those were observed once. The top ten clones comprise roughly 51% of the sample.

The clonotype was recovered from a human donor in good health (CMV status not recorded). Some clones in this sample may be carry-over from other donors' samples. The chain employs TRBV5-6 and TRBJ2-3; 8 central bases correspond to TRBD2. This sample comprised CD8+ T cells from cultured PBMCs, obtained from culture after CMV antigen stimulation. The DNA sequence is TGTGCCAGCAGCCGTCGCGGGGGGAGCACAGATACGCAGTATTTT. Its translation reads: CASSRRGGSTDTQYF.